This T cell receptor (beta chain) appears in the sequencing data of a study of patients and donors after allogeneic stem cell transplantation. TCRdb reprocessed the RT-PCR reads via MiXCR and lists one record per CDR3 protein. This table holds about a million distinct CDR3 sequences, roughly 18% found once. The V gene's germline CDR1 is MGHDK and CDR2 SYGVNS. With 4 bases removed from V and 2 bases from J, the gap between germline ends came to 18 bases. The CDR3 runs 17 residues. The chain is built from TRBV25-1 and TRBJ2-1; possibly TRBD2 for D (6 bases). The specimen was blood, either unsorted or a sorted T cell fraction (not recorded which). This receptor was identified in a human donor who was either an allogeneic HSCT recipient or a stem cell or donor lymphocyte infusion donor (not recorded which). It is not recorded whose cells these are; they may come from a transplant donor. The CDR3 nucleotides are TGTGCCAGCAGTGCCCCCGAGAGCCGCGGGACCTACAATGAGCAGTTCTTC. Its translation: CASSAPESRGTYNEQFF.